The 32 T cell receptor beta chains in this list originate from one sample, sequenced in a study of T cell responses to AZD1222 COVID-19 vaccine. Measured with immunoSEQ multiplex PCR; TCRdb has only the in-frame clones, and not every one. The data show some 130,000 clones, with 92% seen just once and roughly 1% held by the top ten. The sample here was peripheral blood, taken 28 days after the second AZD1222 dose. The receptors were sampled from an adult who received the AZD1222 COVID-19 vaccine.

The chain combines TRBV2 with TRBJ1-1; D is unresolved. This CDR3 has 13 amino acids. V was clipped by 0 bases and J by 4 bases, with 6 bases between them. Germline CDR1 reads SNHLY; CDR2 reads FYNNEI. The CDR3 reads CASSEAGVTEAFF. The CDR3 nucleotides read TGTGCCAGCAGTGAAGCCGGAGTCACTGAAGCTTTCTTT.

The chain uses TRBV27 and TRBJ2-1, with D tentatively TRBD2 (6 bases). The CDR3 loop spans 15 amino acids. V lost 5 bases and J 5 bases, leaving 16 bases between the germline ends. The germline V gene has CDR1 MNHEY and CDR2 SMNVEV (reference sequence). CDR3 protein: CASSRYGSKNNEQFF. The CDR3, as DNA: TGTGCCAGCAGTAGGTACGGGAGTAAGAACAATGAGCAGTTCTTC.

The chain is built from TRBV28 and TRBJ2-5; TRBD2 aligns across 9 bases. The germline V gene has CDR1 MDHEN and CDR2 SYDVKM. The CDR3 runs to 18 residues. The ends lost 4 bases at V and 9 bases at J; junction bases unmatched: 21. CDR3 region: CASSSNSGSRGFFVSQYF. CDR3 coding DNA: TGTGCCAGCAGTTCCAATAGCGGGAGCCGGGGATTTTTTGTGTCCCAGTACTTC.

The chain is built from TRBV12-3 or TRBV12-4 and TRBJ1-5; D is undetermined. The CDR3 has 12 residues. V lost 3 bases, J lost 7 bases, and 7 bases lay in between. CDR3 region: CASSFGVQPQHF. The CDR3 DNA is TGTGCCAGCAGTTTCGGGGTCCAGCCCCAGCATTTT.

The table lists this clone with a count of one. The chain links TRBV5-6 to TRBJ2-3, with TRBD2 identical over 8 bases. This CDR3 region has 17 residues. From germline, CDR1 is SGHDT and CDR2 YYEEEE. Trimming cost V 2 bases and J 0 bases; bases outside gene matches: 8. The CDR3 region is CASSLAGDSFSTDTQYF. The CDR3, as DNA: TGTGCCAGCAGCTTAGCGGGAGACTCCTTTAGCACAGATACGCAGTATTTT.

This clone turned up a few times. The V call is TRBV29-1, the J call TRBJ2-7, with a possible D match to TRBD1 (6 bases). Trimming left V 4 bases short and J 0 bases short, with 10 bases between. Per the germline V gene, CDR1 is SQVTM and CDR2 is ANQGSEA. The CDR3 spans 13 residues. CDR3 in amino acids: CSVAPTGSYEQYF. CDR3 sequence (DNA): TGCAGCGTTGCACCGACAGGCTCCTACGAGCAGTACTTC.

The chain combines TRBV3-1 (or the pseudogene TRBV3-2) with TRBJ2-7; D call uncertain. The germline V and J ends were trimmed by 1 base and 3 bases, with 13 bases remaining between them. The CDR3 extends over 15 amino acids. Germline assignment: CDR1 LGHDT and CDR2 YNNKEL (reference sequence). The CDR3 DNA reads TGTGCCAGCAGCCAAGCGGATGTTAGCAGCTACGAGCAGTACTTC. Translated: CASSQADVSSYEQYF.

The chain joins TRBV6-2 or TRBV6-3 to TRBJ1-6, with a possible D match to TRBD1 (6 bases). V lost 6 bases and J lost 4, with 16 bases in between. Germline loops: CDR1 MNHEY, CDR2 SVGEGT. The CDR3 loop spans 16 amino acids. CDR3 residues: CASSHTLGQYNSPLHF. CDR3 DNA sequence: TGTGCCAGCAGCCACACCCTGGGACAATATAATTCACCCCTCCACTTT.

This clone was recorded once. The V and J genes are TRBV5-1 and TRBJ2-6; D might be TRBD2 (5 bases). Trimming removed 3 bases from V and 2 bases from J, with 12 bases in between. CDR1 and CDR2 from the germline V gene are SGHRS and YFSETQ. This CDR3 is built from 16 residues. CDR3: CASSSDGETGANVLTF. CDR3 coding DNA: TGCGCCAGCAGCTCTGACGGGGAGACTGGGGCCAACGTCCTGACTTTC.

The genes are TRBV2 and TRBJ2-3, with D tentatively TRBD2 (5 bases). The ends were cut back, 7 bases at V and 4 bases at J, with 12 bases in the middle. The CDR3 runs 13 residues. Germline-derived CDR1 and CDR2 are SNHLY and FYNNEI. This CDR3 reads CASIQLRADTQYF. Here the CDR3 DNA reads TGTGCCAGCATCCAGTTGCGGGCAGATACGCAGTATTTT.

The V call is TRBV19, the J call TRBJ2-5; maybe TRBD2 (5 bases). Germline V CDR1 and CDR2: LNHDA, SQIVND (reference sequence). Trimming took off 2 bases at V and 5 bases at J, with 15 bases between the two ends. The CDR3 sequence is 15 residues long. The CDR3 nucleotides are TGTGCCAGTAGTATAAAGGCCGCCCCGGGGGAGACCCAGTACTTC. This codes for CASSIKAAPGETQYF. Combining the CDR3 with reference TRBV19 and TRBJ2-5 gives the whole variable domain DGGITQSPKYLFRKEGQNVTLSCEQNLNHDAMYWYRQDPGQGLRLIYYSQIVNDFQKGDIAEGYSVSREKKESFPLTVTSAQKNPTAFYLCASSIKAAPGETQYFGPGTRLLVL.

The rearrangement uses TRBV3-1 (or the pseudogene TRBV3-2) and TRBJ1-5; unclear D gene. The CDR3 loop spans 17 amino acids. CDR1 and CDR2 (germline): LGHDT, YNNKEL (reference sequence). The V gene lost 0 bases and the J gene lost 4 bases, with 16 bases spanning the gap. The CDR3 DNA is TGTGCCAGCAGCCAAGATAGAGGTACAGAAGGTAATCAGCCCCAGCATTTT. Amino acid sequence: CASSQDRGTEGNQPQHF.

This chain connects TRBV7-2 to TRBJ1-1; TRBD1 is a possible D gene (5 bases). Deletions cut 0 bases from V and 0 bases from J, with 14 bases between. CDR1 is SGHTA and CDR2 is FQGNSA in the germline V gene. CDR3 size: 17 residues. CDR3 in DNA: TGTGCCAGCAGCTTAGCGTCGGGGGGAACGATGAACACTGAAGCTTTCTTT. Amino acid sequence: CASSLASGGTMNTEAFF.

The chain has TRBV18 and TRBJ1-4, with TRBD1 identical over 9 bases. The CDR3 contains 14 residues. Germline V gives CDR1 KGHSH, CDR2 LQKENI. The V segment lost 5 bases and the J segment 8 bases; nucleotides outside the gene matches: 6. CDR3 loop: CASSTGTGIEKLFF. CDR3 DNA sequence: TGTGCCAGCTCAACCGGGACAGGGATAGAAAAACTGTTTTTT.

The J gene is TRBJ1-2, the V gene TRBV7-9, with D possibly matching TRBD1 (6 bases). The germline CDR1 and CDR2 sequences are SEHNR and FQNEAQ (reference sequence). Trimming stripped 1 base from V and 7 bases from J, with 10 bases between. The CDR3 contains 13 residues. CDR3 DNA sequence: TGTGCCAGCAGCTTAGGACAGGTCTTTGGCTACACCTTC. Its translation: CASSLGQVFGYTF.

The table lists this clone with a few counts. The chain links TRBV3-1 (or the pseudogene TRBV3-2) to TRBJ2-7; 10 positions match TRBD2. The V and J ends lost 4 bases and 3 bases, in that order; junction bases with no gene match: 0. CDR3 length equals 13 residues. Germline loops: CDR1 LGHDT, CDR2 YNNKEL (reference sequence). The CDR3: CASSRTSGYEQYF. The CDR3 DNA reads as TGTGCCAGCAGCCGGACTAGCGGCTACGAGCAGTACTTC.

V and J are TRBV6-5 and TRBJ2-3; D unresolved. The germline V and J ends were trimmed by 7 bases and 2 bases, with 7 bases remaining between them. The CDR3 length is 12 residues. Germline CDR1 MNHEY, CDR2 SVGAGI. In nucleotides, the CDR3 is TGTGCCAGCAAGGATTACACAGATACGCAGTATTTT. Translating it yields CASKDYTDTQYF.

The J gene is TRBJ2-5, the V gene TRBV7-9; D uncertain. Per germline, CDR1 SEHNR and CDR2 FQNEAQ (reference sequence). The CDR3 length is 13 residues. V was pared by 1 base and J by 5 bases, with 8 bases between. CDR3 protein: CASSLVGTETQYF. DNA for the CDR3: TGTGCCAGCAGCTTAGTGGGCACTGAGACCCAGTACTTC.

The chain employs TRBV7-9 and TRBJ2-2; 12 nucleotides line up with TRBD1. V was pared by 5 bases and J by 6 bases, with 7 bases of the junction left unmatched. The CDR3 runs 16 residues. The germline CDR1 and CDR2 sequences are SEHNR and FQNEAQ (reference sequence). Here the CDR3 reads CASSTGGTGGPGELFF. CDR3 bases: TGTGCCAGCAGCACCGGGGGGACAGGGGGCCCCGGGGAGCTGTTTTTT.

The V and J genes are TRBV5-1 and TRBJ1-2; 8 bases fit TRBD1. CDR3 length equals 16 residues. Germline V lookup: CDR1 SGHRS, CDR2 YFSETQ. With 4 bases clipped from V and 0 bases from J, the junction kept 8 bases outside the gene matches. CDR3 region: CASSTGQATANYGYTF. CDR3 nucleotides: TGCGCCAGCAGCACGGGACAGGCTACGGCTAACTATGGCTACACCTTC.

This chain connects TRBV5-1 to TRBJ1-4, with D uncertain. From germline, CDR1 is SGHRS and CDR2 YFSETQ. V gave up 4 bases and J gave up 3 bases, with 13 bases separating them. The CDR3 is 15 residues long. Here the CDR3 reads CASSLDRAPNEKLFF. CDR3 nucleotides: TGCGCCAGCAGCCTGGATAGGGCGCCTAATGAAAAACTGTTTTTT. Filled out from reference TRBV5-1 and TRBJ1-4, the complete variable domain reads KAGVTQTPRYLIKTRGQQVTLSCSPISGHRSVSWYQQTPGQGLQFLFEYFSETQRNKGNFPGRFSGRQFSNSRSEMNVSTLELGDSALYLCASSLDRAPNEKLFFGSGTQLSVL.

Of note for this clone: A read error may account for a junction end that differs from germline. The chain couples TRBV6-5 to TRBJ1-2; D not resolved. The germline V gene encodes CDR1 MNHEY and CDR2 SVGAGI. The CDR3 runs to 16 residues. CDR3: CASIYRVDPGVYGYTF. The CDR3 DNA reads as TGTGCCAGCATTTACCGTGTTGACCCTGGGGTTTATGGCTACACCTTC.

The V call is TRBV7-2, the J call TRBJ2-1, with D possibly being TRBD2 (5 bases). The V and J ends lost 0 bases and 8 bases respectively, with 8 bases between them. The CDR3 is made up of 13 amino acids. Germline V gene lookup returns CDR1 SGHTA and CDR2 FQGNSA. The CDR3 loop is CASSLASGDEQFF. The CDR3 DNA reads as TGTGCCAGCAGCTTAGCGAGCGGCGATGAGCAGTTCTTC.

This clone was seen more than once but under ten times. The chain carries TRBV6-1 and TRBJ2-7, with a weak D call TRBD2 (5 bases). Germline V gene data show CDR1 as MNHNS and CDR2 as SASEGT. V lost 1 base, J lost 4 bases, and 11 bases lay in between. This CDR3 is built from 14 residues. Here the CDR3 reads CASSEGGSWYEQYF. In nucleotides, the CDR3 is TGTGCCAGCAGTGAAGGCGGGTCATGGTACGAGCAGTACTTC.

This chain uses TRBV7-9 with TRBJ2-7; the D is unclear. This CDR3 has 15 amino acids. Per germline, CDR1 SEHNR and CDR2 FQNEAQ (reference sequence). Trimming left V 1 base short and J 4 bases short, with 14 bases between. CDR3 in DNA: TGTGCCAGCAGCTTAGGTCGAGGCGCTCCATACGAGCAGTACTTC. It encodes CASSLGRGAPYEQYF.

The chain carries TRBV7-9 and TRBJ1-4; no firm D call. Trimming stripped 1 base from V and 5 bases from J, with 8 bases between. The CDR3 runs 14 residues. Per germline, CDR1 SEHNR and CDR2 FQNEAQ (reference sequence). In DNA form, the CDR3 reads TGTGCCAGCAGCTTAGGCAGGAGGAATGAAAAACTGTTTTTT. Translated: CASSLGRRNEKLFF.

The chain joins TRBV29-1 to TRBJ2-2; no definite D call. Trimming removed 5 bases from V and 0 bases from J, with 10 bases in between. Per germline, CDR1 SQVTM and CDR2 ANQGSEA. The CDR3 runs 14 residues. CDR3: CSVFGLANTGELFF. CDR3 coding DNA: TGCAGCGTTTTCGGCCTCGCGAACACCGGGGAGCTGTTTTTT.

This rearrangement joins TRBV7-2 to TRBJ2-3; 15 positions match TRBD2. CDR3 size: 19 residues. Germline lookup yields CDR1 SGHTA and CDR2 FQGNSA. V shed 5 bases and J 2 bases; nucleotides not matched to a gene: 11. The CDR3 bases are TGTGCCAGCAGCATCGGACTAGCGGGAGGGCCTAGCCTCACAGATACGCAGTATTTT. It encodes CASSIGLAGGPSLTDTQYF.

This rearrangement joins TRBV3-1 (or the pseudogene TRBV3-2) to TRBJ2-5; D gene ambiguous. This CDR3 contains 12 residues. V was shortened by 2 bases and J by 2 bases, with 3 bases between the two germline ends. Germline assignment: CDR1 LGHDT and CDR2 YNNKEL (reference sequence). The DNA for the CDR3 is TGTGCCAGCAGCCAATCTCAAGAGACCCAGTACTTC. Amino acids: CASSQSQETQYF.

The chain's CDR3 is CASSSRTGPYGYTF. The CDR3 bases are TGTGCCAGCAGTTCCAGGACAGGCCCCTATGGCTACACCTTC. The V and J genes are TRBV27 and TRBJ1-2; 7 nucleotides agree with TRBD1. The V segment lost 4 bases and the J segment 4 bases; nucleotides outside the gene matches: 6. The CDR3 covers 14 residues. The germline V gene has CDR1 MNHEY and CDR2 SMNVEV (reference sequence).

CDR3 protein: CASSLVGGSGQGQPQHF. DNA for the CDR3: TGTGCCAGCAGCTTAGTCGGGGGCAGCGGGCAGGGTCAGCCCCAGCATTTT. V usage is TRBV7-2 and J usage is TRBJ1-5; perhaps TRBD1 as D (6 bases). Germline V gives CDR1 SGHTA, CDR2 FQGNSA. CDR3 length equals 17 residues. The ends were cut back, 1 base at V and 6 bases at J, with 19 bases in the middle.

DNA of the CDR3: TGTGCCAGCAGCGTAGGAGGTGCTAGAGACACCATATATTTT. The encoded protein is CASSVGGARDTIYF. The chain couples TRBV9 to TRBJ1-3; D remains unclear. The germline V and J ends were trimmed by 0 bases and 8 bases, with 12 bases remaining between them. CDR1 and CDR2 (germline): SGDLS, YYNGEE. This CDR3 has 14 amino acids.